This T cell receptor beta chain emerged from a study of human T cells and chemical hapten exposure listed by TCRdb under 2021. Concerning the study at large: For sensitization, 2% DPC in acetone was applied to a roughly 2 cm by roughly 2 cm area of upper inner arm skin. Blood samples were taken from patients before sensitization (week 0) and at 2, 6 and about 24 weeks after DPC sensitization. Blood for TCR sequencing was provided by twenty-nine alopecia patients at one to four time points (pre-sensitization, 2, 6 and 24 weeks). Throughout the approximately 24-week study period, patients were also given weekly therapeutic DPC doses on the scalp. Peripheral blood TCR repertoire changes were tracked in vivo in alopecia patients during primary and secondary sensitization to the hapten diphenylcyclopropenone (DPC). Patch testing was performed on the upper back with Finn chambers containing 0.01% DPC, and the patch tests were scored after 6 days according to International Contact Dermatitis Research Group standards. Libraries were pooled for sequencing, and per-sample TCR yields varied mainly because of small differences in library volumes within the pool. The mostly female patient cohort included alopecia areata with under or over 50% scalp involvement, alopecia totalis and alopecia universalis. What the authors observed across the whole study: Significantly more large CDR3 similarity clusters were formed by expanded TCRs than by pre-sensitization or healthy control sets, consistent with antigen-driven responses. No change with DPC sensitization was found in the number of TCRs above 1 in 1000 frequency, and no evidence of global repertoire structure alterations was found. Repeated subsampling changed both the strength of the expansion versus patch-test correlation and the threshold at which that correlation became significant. The number of PT1 expanded TCRs positively correlated with patch test score, significant at thresholds 8, 16 and 32 but not 4. All patients had alopecia, a presumed autoimmune disease, so their immune response might differ from that of healthy individuals.

From a lookup of the germline V gene (reference sequence), CDR1 and CDR2 are DFQATT and SNEGSKA. Its CDR3 holds 14 amino acids, cysteine through phenylalanine. The retained sequence is limited to the CDR3, 42 bases, with the frame set at the first base. V sheds 4 bases and J sheds 3 bases, leaving 15 bases between their ends. Comments on this clonotype: Its antigen is currently not known. Base qualities are missing; no much larger clone stands one base away.

Libraries came from RACE. The sequencer was a NextSeq 500. During library preparation, unique molecular identifiers were attached to individual cDNA molecules so that TCRs could be counted quantitatively and reproducibly. For every blood RNA sample, sequencing covered both the TCR alpha and TCR beta chains. The published analysis was carried out like this. A median of about 100,000 TCRs per sample was observed, with a range of about 23,224 to 690,600. The Decombinator software suite was used to annotate the V, J and CDR3 of the TCR reads. To make PS versus PT1 abundance plots, every sample was subsampled to the same number of TCRs (28,000). Expanded TCRs were defined as absent before sensitization and observed at least eight times at the 2-week time point. TCRdb passed the public sequencing reads through fastp at Q25 and MiXCR, retaining productive beta sequences. Each record represents a unique CDR3 protein, reported with the most common genes and DNA among its rows. Clone size and V and J calls follow TCRdb, not the original study. The sample table contains fewer than 200,000 distinct CDR3 sequences; only one count was recorded for nearly 30% of them. The ten most abundant clones make up 2.9% of the sample.

The sample's time point label, decoded: pre-sensitization, week 0. In the paper's terms, the treatment or condition label means: therapeutic diphenylcyclopropenone sensitization with weekly scalp DPC. At every patch-test visit, the blood draw took place before the patch test was put on. Patients were considered eligible if aged 18 to 70, diagnosed with alopecia and deemed suitable for DPC therapy, and patients were excluded if pregnant. Total RNA was extracted from unfractionated whole blood that had been collected in Tempus Blood RNA tubes. The sequence links TRBV20-1 to TRBJ1-1; no D segment can be confidently identified. This clonotype was sampled from a woman in her twenties or thirties with alopecia areata. Some clones in this sample may be carry-over from other donors' samples. The sequencing used whole blood, collected in connection with sensitization to the hapten diphenylcyclopropenone (DPC). The CDR3 region reads CSAIDTGLDTEAFF. Read as DNA, the sequence is TGCAGTGCTATCGACACCGGCCTGGACACTGAAGCTTTCTTT.